These 23 T cell receptor beta chains came from one sample sequenced in a study of patients and donors after allogeneic stem cell transplantation. TCRdb passed the RT-PCR reads through MiXCR, listing each CDR3 protein once. Altogether some 880,000 distinct CDR3 sequences are present, 18% being singletons, with the ten largest covering under 6.5%. Sequenced material: blood, either unsorted or a sorted T cell fraction (not recorded which). The receptors come from a human donor who was either an allogeneic HSCT recipient or a stem cell or donor lymphocyte infusion donor (not recorded which). It is not recorded whose cells these are; they may come from a transplant donor.

The table lists this clonotype with a few counts. The V and J genes are TRBV4-3 and TRBJ2-2; TRBD2 matches 9 bases. The CDR3 has 20 residues. Germline CDR1 reads LGHNA; CDR2 reads YSLEER. V trimming: 1 base; J trimming: 1 base; junction bases outside the gene matches: 13. The CDR3 here is CASSQVPIPASGVNTGELFF. CDR3 coding DNA: TGCGCCAGCAGCCAAGTTCCAATCCCCGCTAGCGGGGTGAACACCGGGGAGCTGTTTTTT.

The rearrangement links TRBV7-2 to TRBJ2-7, with D possibly matching TRBD2 (6 bases). V gave up 4 bases and J gave up 0 bases, with 16 bases separating them. Looked up from germline, CDR1 is SGHTA and CDR2 is FQGNSA. The CDR3 is 16 amino acids. CDR3 residues: CASSSRGPGLSYEQYF. In DNA, the CDR3 is TGTGCCAGCAGCTCCCGGGGCCCGGGACTCTCCTACGAGCAGTACTTC.

This clonotype was counted once. The chain combines TRBV3-1 with TRBJ1-1, with TRBD1 matching over 8 bases. The V and J ends lost 0 bases and 11 bases, in that order; junction bases with no gene match: 5. Germline V gives CDR1 LGHDT, CDR2 YNNKEL (reference sequence). The CDR3 consists of 13 residues. The CDR3 is CASSQETGVGAFF. The CDR3 DNA is TGTGCCAGCAGCCAAGAGACAGGGGTCGGGGCTTTCTTT. Full variable domain (missing parts from reference TRBV3-1 and TRBJ1-1): DTAVSQTPKYLVTQMGNDKSIKCEQNLGHDTMYWYKQDSKKFLKIMFSYNNKELIINETVPNRFSPKSPDKAHLNLHINSLELGDSAVYFCASSQETGVGAFFGQGTRLTVV.

This clonotype has a handful of counts. This chain joins TRBV11-2 and TRBJ2-3; 13 bases match TRBD2. With 5 bases clipped from V and 4 bases from J, the junction kept 3 bases outside the gene matches. Germline V CDR1 and CDR2: SGHAT, FQNNGV. This CDR3 is 15 amino acids long. CDR3 sequence: CASSKGLAGPDTQYF. The CDR3 nucleotides are TGTGCCAGCAGCAAGGGACTAGCGGGACCAGATACGCAGTATTTT.

In this sample, this clonotype turned up a few times. The rearrangement links TRBV29-1 to TRBJ2-1; either TRBD1 or TRBD2 may supply D (7 bases each). Germline values: CDR1 SQVTM, CDR2 ANQGSEA. The CDR3 consists of 17 residues. Trimming left V 2 bases short and J 1 base short, with 18 bases between. CDR3 sequence: CSVEQFDREGSYNEQFF. CDR3 DNA sequence: TGCAGCGTTGAACAATTTGACAGGGAGGGTTCCTACAATGAGCAGTTCTTC.

This clonotype showed up just a few times. V and J are TRBV4-2 and TRBJ1-4; 8 nucleotides line up with TRBD1. This CDR3 is built from 16 residues. V lost 0 bases, J lost 8 bases, and 8 bases stayed unmatched. Germline CDR1 and CDR2: LGHNA and YNFKEQ. CDR3 sequence: CASSQEGGQGPEKLFF. CDR3 DNA: TGTGCCAGCAGCCAAGAGGGTGGACAGGGCCCCGAAAAACTGTTTTTT.

This clonotype was picked up a small number of times. The rearrangement links TRBV15 to TRBJ1-4; D is uncertain. V shed 0 bases and J shed 2 bases, with 13 bases lying between them. The germline V gene has CDR1 LNHNV and CDR2 YYDKDF (reference sequence). The CDR3 contains 17 residues. The CDR3 DNA reads TGTGCCACCAGCAGAGATTTTGCGGGAGGGACTAATGAAAAACTGTTTTTT. Its protein is CATSRDFAGGTNEKLFF.

This clonotype was observed a handful of times. The chain combines TRBV11-1 with TRBJ2-5; 10 positions agree with TRBD2. Germline-derived CDR1 and CDR2 are SGHAT and FQDESV (reference sequence). The CDR3 is 18 amino acids. Losses at the gene ends were 3 bases for V and 4 bases for J; bases not matched to a gene: 14. CDR3 nucleotide sequence: TGTGCCAGCAGCTTTTATGCTAGCGGGGGACAAGGGACAGAGACCCAGTACTTC. Translated, it gives CASSFYASGGQGTETQYF. The full variable domain, in which reference TRBV11-1 and TRBJ2-5 provide the parts outside the CDR3, is EAEVAQSPRYKITEKSQAVAFWCDPISGHATLYWYRQILGQGPELLVQFQDESVVDDSQLPKDRFSAERLKGVDSTLKIQPAELGDSAMYLCASSFYASGGQGTETQYFGPGTRLLVL.

This clonotype was found a few times. This rearrangement joins TRBV7-9 to TRBJ2-3; TRBD2 matches 11 bases. The CDR3 spans 17 residues. Germline CDR1 and CDR2: SEHNR and FQNEAQ (reference sequence). V dropped 5 bases and J dropped 2; count of bases not matched to a gene: 9. The CDR3 spells CASSPGTSGRYTDTQYF. The DNA of the CDR3 is TGTGCCAGCAGCCCGGGGACTAGCGGCAGATACACAGATACGCAGTATTTT. Drawing the rest from reference TRBV7-9 and TRBJ2-3, the complete variable domain is DTGVSQNPRHKITKRGQNVTFRCDPISEHNRLYWYRQTLGQGPEFLTYFQNEAQLEKSRLLSDRFSAERPKGSFSTLEIQRTEQGDSAMYLCASSPGTSGRYTDTQYFGPGTRLTVL.

The chain recombines TRBV4-1 with TRBJ2-1; 8 bases map to TRBD2. V trimming: 1 base; J trimming: 12 bases; junction bases outside the gene matches: 8. Germline V gives CDR1 MGHRA, CDR2 YSYEKL. The CDR3 totals 14 residues. CDR3 nucleotide sequence: TGCGCCAGCAGCCAAGCGGGGGGGGAACCAGGGCAGTTCTTC. Encoded protein: CASSQAGGEPGQFF.

V gene TRBV5-6 combines with J gene TRBJ2-1; 9 nucleotides agree with TRBD2. CDR1 is SGHDT and CDR2 is YYEEEE in the germline V gene. The CDR3 covers 16 residues. V shed 0 bases and J 1 base; nucleotides not matched to a gene: 2. The CDR3 sequence is CASSLVAGVSYNEQFF. The DNA of the CDR3 is TGTGCCAGCAGCTTGGTAGCGGGAGTTTCCTACAATGAGCAGTTCTTC.

The chain joins TRBV12-5 to TRBJ2-3; D not certain. The germline V gene encodes CDR1 LGHNT and CDR2 FRNRAP. The germline V and J ends were trimmed by 2 bases and 3 bases, with 15 bases remaining between them. This CDR3 has 16 residues. The CDR3 DNA sequence: TGTGCTAGTGGTTTGATGACAACCCGGTGGACAGATACGCAGTATTTT. Protein: CASGLMTTRWTDTQYF.

This clonotype was observed at least ten times. The chain has TRBV12-3 or TRBV12-4 and TRBJ2-5, with 7 bases matching TRBD2. The CDR3 spans 14 residues. Losses at the gene ends were 5 bases for V and 1 base for J; bases not matched to a gene: 4. For the CDR3, the DNA is TGTGCCAGCAGTATTGGCGGGAGCCAAGAGACCCAGTACTTC. Residues: CASSIGGSQETQYF.

There are a few counts of this clonotype. V usage is TRBV7-2 and J usage is TRBJ2-4, with 7 positions matching TRBD1. The CDR3 loop spans 16 amino acids. Trimming cost V 5 bases and J 0 bases; bases outside gene matches: 7. CDR1 and CDR2 (germline): SGHTA, FQGNSA. This CDR3 reads CASSMTGFPAKNIQYF. In DNA form, the CDR3 reads TGTGCCAGCAGCATGACAGGGTTCCCAGCCAAAAACATTCAGTACTTC.

This chain connects TRBV5-6 to TRBJ2-2; 10 nucleotides align to TRBD1. The CDR3 runs to 16 residues. Germline trimming cut 4 bases from V and 0 bases from J; bases unmatched to any gene: 3. Germline assignment: CDR1 SGHDT and CDR2 YYEEEE. The chain's CDR3 is CASSRTGGANTGELFF. The CDR3 bases are TGTGCCAGCAGCCGGACAGGGGGTGCGAACACCGGGGAGCTGTTTTTT.

Many counts were recorded for this clonotype. The chain combines TRBV12-3 or TRBV12-4 with TRBJ2-3; the D gene is possibly TRBD2 (5 bases). This CDR3 spans 16 amino acids. V gave up 10 bases and J gave up 0 bases, with 20 bases separating them. CDR3 nucleotides: TGTGCCACCACCGGGCGGGCACACCCTAGCACAGATACGCAGTATTTT. It encodes CATTGRAHPSTDTQYF.

This clonotype has more than one count but fewer than ten. The CDR3 DNA follows: TGTGCCAGCTCACCACCGTCAGAGGGCCCGGGGAGCACAGATACGCAGTATTTT. This gives the protein CASSPPSEGPGSTDTQYF. The chain carries TRBV18 and TRBJ2-3; maybe TRBD2 (5 bases). Trimming left V 0 bases short and J 0 bases short, with 16 bases between. This CDR3 spans 18 amino acids. The germline V gene encodes CDR1 KGHSH and CDR2 LQKENI.

This clonotype has more than one count but fewer than ten. This chain links TRBV20-1 with TRBJ1-1; no firm D call. The CDR3 length is 14 residues. Trimming took 2 bases from V and 0 from J, leaving 10 bases between them. Germline V gives CDR1 DFQATT, CDR2 SNEGSKA (reference sequence). In DNA form, the CDR3 reads TGCAGTGCTAGAAGCACGGTGATGAACACTGAAGCTTTCTTT. Translating gives CSARSTVMNTEAFF.

A few counts support this clonotype. The chain has TRBV19 and TRBJ2-5, with TRBD2 identical over 14 bases. The length of the CDR3 is 15 residues. The junction had 2 bases not matched to a gene; V was cut back by 3 bases and J by 5 bases. Germline V gene sequence: CDR1 LNHDA, CDR2 SQIVND (reference sequence). This CDR3 reads CASSMTSGRAETQYF. The CDR3, as DNA: TGTGCCAGTAGTATGACTAGCGGGAGGGCGGAGACCCAGTACTTC.

J is TRBJ2-1 and V is TRBV6-2 or TRBV6-3, with 7 nucleotides matching TRBD2. Germline CDR1 and CDR2: MNHEY and SVGEGT. V shed 6 bases and J 9 bases; nucleotides not matched to a gene: 11. The CDR3 contains 14 residues. DNA of the CDR3: TGTGCCAGCAGGGTGCGGGGGAGGTCACTTGAGCAGTTCTTC. Protein: CASRVRGRSLEQFF.

The J gene is TRBJ1-5, the V gene TRBV6-7; D may be TRBD1 (6 bases). TRBV6-7 is recorded as an ORF, its role being uncertain. This CDR3 has 18 amino acids. Between the trimmed V and J ends, which lost 0 bases and 5 bases, there was a span of 20 bases. The CDR3 DNA sequence: TGTGCCAGCAGTTACTCAAGGCGCCAGAGGGGGGCTGATCAGCCCCAGCATTTT. Amino acids: CASSYSRRQRGADQPQHF.

This chain joins TRBV7-9 and TRBJ2-3, with 16 bases identical to TRBD2. Per germline, CDR1 SEHNR and CDR2 FQNEAQ (reference sequence). The CDR3 contains 17 residues. Trimming removed 6 bases from V and 5 bases from J; junction bases left unmatched: 8. The DNA of the CDR3 is TGTGCCAGCAGTTCCCCCGGGACTAGCGGGAGGGGAGATACGCAGTATTTT. Its translation: CASSSPGTSGRGDTQYF.

A remark on this clonotype: Relative to the germline gene, one junction end is altered; a read error may explain this. The chain links TRBV12-3 or TRBV12-4 to TRBJ1-2; D uncertain. This CDR3 comprises 13 residues. The CDR3: CASSPRVPGANFF. CDR3 in DNA: TGTGCCAGCAGTCCTAGGGTTCCTGGTGCAAACTTCTTC.